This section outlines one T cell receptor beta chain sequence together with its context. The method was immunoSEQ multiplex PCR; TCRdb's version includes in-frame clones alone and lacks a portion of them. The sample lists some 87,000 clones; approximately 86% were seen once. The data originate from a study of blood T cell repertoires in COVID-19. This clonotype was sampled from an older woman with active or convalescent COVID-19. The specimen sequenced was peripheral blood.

The CDR3, as DNA: TGTGCCAGCAGTTTCTTCTGGGGTTCGGGACAGCCCCAGCATTTT. Amino acid sequence: CASSFFWGSGQPQHF. The rearrangement uses TRBV7-2 and TRBJ1-5; D is undetermined. This CDR3 has 15 residues. Germline V gene sequence: CDR1 SGHTA, CDR2 FQGNSA. Trimming shortened V by 6 bases and J by 7 bases, and 19 bases separated the two germline ends.